This entry features one TCR beta chain sequence. Antigen specificity is unknown. The sample belongs to a study of T cell responses to AZD1222 COVID-19 vaccine. Background on the study: Combined were second doses at about 4 or about 12 weeks. Study-wide findings and caveats: In all cases, repertoires were sampled only after the peak T cell response. The donor group comprised mostly white British people and more females; the analysis possibly underestimated clonal diversity.

The CDR3 totals 18 residues. Germline V lookup: CDR1 LGHDT, CDR2 YNNKEL (reference sequence). Trimming pared 4 bases from V and 0 bases from J, leaving 16 bases between. Generated by immunoSEQ multiplex PCR, the TCRdb table keeps only in-frame clones and is missing some. The data contain approximately 100,000 clones, about 95% of them singletons. The origin of this receptor is an adult in good health. The sequences come from peripheral blood, collected on day 0 of AZD1222 vaccination. The chain has TRBV3-1 (or the pseudogene TRBV3-2) and TRBJ2-6; D possibly uses TRBD1 or TRBD2 (5 bases each). CDR3 coding DNA: TGTGCCAGCAGCCGCCCAGGCAGGGACGGCTCTGGGGCCAACGTCCTGACTTTC. Protein sequence: CASSRPGRDGSGANVLTF.